These 30 T cell receptor beta chains originate from one sample sequenced in a study of T cells in Graves' hyperthyroidism and ophthalmopathy. Researchers took RNA transcripts and amplified the TCR beta CDR3 regions from them. First-round RT-PCR targeting the TCR CDR3 was performed with the HTBI primer set. TCRdb re-called the multiplex PCR reads through MiXCR, storing one row per CDR3 protein. The profile shows more than 500,000 distinct CDR3 sequences, around 16% of them singletons. The sample was blood. The receptors shown here come from a woman in her twenties or thirties with Graves' hyperthyroidism.

CDR3 protein: CSARNPGGNQPQHF. The CDR3 region has the DNA TGCAGTGCTAGGAATCCAGGGGGGAATCAGCCCCAGCATTTT. The chain is built from TRBV20-1 and TRBJ1-5; TRBD1 matches 7 bases. The CDR3 spans 14 residues. The germline V gene has CDR1 DFQATT and CDR2 SNEGSKA (reference sequence). V shed 3 bases, J shed 4 bases, and the junction held 6 bases outside the gene matches.

This clonotype occurred a few times. The DNA of the CDR3 is TGCAGTGCTAGAGACTTCCTGACGGATAGCAATCAGCCCCAGCATTTT. It specifies CSARDFLTDSNQPQHF. The rearrangement uses TRBV20-1 and TRBJ1-5; D call uncertain. The CDR3 runs to 16 residues. Germline CDR1 and CDR2: DFQATT and SNEGSKA (reference sequence). Deletions cut 0 bases from V and 0 bases from J, with 12 bases between.

Many counts were recorded for this clonotype. The rearrangement joins TRBV6-1 to TRBJ2-3, with 9 positions matching TRBD2. The V segment lost 4 bases and the J segment 5 bases; nucleotides outside the gene matches: 10. CDR1 and CDR2 from the germline V gene are MNHNS and SASEGT. The CDR3 totals 16 residues. The CDR3 DNA reads TGTGCCAGCAGTGCCTTAGGTAGCGGGAGTGGAGATACGCAGTATTTT. It yields the protein CASSALGSGSGDTQYF.

This clonotype occurred a few times. One junction end does not reproduce the germline sequence, and a read error may be involved. The chain has TRBV7-3 and TRBJ2-3; D may be TRBD1 (7 bases). Germline loops: CDR1 SGHTA, CDR2 FQGTGA. The CDR3 contains 15 residues. In nucleotides, the CDR3 is TGTGCCAGCAGTTTAAACAGGGGCGGGGCAGATACGCAGTATTTT. Protein sequence: CASSLNRGGADTQYF. The variable domain in full, completed from reference TRBV7-3 and TRBJ2-3, reads GAGVSQTPSNKVTEKGKYVELRCDPISGHTALYWYRQSLGQGPEFLIYFQGTGAADDSGLPNDRFFAVRPEGSVSTLKIQRTERGDSAVYLCASSLNRGGADTQYFGPGTRLTVL.

This clonotype was recorded many times. The V gene is TRBV20-1, the J gene TRBJ2-5; TRBD2 matches at 7 bases. Unmatched junction bases numbered 8, after V lost 3 bases and J lost 7 bases. Germline loops: CDR1 DFQATT, CDR2 SNEGSKA (reference sequence). This CDR3 spans 13 amino acids. CDR3 in amino acids: CSARRLAGVTQYF. In nucleotides, the CDR3 is TGCAGTGCTAGGCGATTGGCGGGGGTGACCCAGTACTTC.

This clonotype was recorded a few times. The V call is TRBV15, the J call TRBJ2-1; 7 bases are shared with TRBD2. The germline CDR1 and CDR2 sequences are LNHNV and YYDKDF (reference sequence). CDR3 length: 15 amino acids. The junction had 0 bases not matched to a gene; V was cut back by 1 base and J by 0 bases. The DNA for the CDR3 is TGTGCCACCAGCAGAGTAGCGGGCTCCTACAATGAGCAGTTCTTC. It is translated as CATSRVAGSYNEQFF.

This clonotype was found a few times. The rearrangement links TRBV6-1 to TRBJ1-2; D is unclear. Germline V lookup: CDR1 MNHNS, CDR2 SASEGT. The V end lost 3 bases, the J end lost 8 bases, and 10 bases lay between the germline ends. The CDR3 has 12 residues. CDR3 sequence (DNA): TGTGCCAGCAGTGATGAAGGGTTCGGCTACACCTTC. It encodes CASSDEGFGYTF.

Comments on this clonotype: The junction does not match germline at one end; this may be a read error. The J gene is TRBJ2-7, the V gene TRBV7-9, with TRBD1 matching over 7 bases. CDR1 is SEHNR and CDR2 is FQNEAQ in the germline V gene (reference sequence). This CDR3 region has 14 residues. This chain's CDR3 is CASNTGTDSHEQYF. The DNA of the CDR3 is TGTGCCAGCAACACCGGGACAGACTCCCACGAGCAGTACTTC.

This clonotype was detected ten times or more. This chain joins TRBV5-1 and TRBJ2-1; TRBD2 aligns across 10 bases. The CDR3 sequence is 15 residues long. Germline V gives CDR1 SGHRS, CDR2 YFSETQ. J was trimmed by 6 bases and V by 2 bases; bases with no gene match: 5. CDR3 sequence: CASSFSGTSVNEQFF. The CDR3 nucleotides read TGCGCCAGCAGCTTTTCCGGGACTAGCGTCAATGAGCAGTTCTTC. Full variable domain (rest looked up from reference TRBV5-1 and TRBJ2-1): KAGVTQTPRYLIKTRGQQVTLSCSPISGHRSVSWYQQTPGQGLQFLFEYFSETQRNKGNFPGRFSGRQFSNSRSEMNVSTLELGDSALYLCASSFSGTSVNEQFFGPGTRLTVL.

This clonotype was recorded at least ten times. This chain uses TRBV11-1 with TRBJ2-3, with TRBD1 matching 7 bases. Germline V gene sequence: CDR1 SGHAT, CDR2 FQDESV (reference sequence). V dropped 3 bases and J dropped 0; count of bases not matched to a gene: 3. This CDR3 has 15 residues. CDR3 nucleotide sequence: TGTGCCAGCAGCTTTAAGGGACAGAGCACAGATACGCAGTATTTT. It codes for CASSFKGQSTDTQYF.

This clonotype was observed many times. This chain joins TRBV18 and TRBJ1-1; 12 bases align to TRBD1. V lost 8 bases and J lost 5; bases outside the gene matches: 6. CDR1 and CDR2 (germline): KGHSH, LQKENI. The CDR3 is 14 amino acids. This CDR3 is CASGGTGGATEAFF. In DNA form, the CDR3 reads TGTGCCAGCGGGGGGACAGGGGGCGCAACTGAAGCTTTCTTT.

The sample holds a few counts of this clonotype. This clone may be a read error of a much larger clone one base away. The V and J genes are TRBV11-1 and TRBJ1-1; D ambiguous. CDR3 length: 14 residues. Trimming shortened V by 1 base and J by 0 bases, and 6 bases separated the two germline ends. In germline, CDR1 is SGHAT, CDR2 FQDESV (reference sequence). CDR3 sequence (DNA): TGTGCCAGCAGCTTAGACGGGGTGAACACTGAAGCTTTCTTT. Protein: CASSLDGVNTEAFF.

This clonotype was seen at least ten times. The CDR3 DNA reads TGCAGTGCTAGAGATCGAGCCCAGTGGGGGAGCTCCTACAATGAGCAGTTCTTC. Translating it yields CSARDRAQWGSSYNEQFF. This sequence joins TRBV20-1 and TRBJ2-1, with D possibly called TRBD1 or TRBD2 (5 bases each). CDR1 and CDR2 from the germline V gene are DFQATT and SNEGSKA (reference sequence). The CDR3 has 18 amino acids. The V gene lost 0 bases and the J gene lost 0 bases, with 18 bases spanning the gap.

This chain connects TRBV19 to TRBJ2-1; 10 bases agree with TRBD2. From germline, CDR1 is LNHDA and CDR2 SQIVND (reference sequence). The V and J ends lost 0 bases and 7 bases, in that order; junction bases with no gene match: 9. This CDR3 is 17 amino acids long. The CDR3 DNA is TGTGCCAGTAGTATAGAAGGAGCGGGAGGGCTTAGGAATGAGCAGTTCTTC. Amino acid sequence: CASSIEGAGGLRNEQFF.

This clonotype was found many times. This rearrangement joins TRBV7-9 to TRBJ2-7; TRBD1 is a possible D gene (6 bases). The CDR3 extends over 13 amino acids. Germline values: CDR1 SEHNR, CDR2 FQNEAQ (reference sequence). V lost 6 bases and J 4 bases, leaving 13 bases between the germline ends. CDR3 in DNA: TGTGCCAGCAGTTCCTCGGACAGATACGAGCAGTACTTC. This translates into CASSSSDRYEQYF.

This clonotype was found many times. The rearrangement uses TRBV28 and TRBJ1-1; 7 bases map to TRBD1. Per the germline V gene, CDR1 is MDHEN and CDR2 is SYDVKM. The CDR3 covers 16 residues. V lost 4 bases, J lost 8 bases, and 16 bases stayed unmatched. The CDR3 coding sequence is TGTGCCAGCAGTTCTCAATCGACAGGGACGGTTTGGGAAGCTTTCTTT. It is translated as CASSSQSTGTVWEAFF.

The sample holds many counts of this clonotype. The V call is TRBV30, the J call TRBJ2-7, with 7 bases lining up with TRBD1. Losses at the gene ends were 4 bases for V and 4 bases for J; bases not matched to a gene: 10. This CDR3 is built from 14 residues. Germline lookup yields CDR1 GTSNPN and CDR2 SVGIG (reference sequence). This CDR3 is CAWNIGTVFYEQYF. DNA of the CDR3: TGTGCCTGGAACATCGGGACAGTTTTTTACGAGCAGTACTTC.

This clonotype was counted ten times or more. The V call is TRBV27, the J call TRBJ2-7, with D unclear. The CDR3 loop spans 13 amino acids. Germline V lookup: CDR1 MNHEY, CDR2 SMNVEV (reference sequence). V lost 5 bases and J lost 4, with 12 bases in between. DNA of the CDR3: TGTGCCAGCAGTCCTCGCCCAACTTACGAGCAGTACTTC. This sequence encodes CASSPRPTYEQYF.

This clonotype was seen many times. The chain uses TRBV20-1 and TRBJ1-2; D is undetermined. The germline gives CDR1 DFQATT, CDR2 SNEGSKA (reference sequence). Trimming took 6 bases from V and 1 from J, leaving 6 bases between them. The CDR3 runs to 11 residues. CDR3 DNA: TGCAGTGCACCGGTTAACTATGGCTACACCTTC. Residues: CSAPVNYGYTF.

This clonotype was counted ten times or more. J is TRBJ2-7 and V is TRBV27; D is tentatively TRBD1 or TRBD2 (5 bases each). Germline-derived CDR1 and CDR2 are MNHEY and SMNVEV (reference sequence). Trimming took 1 base from V and 1 from J, leaving 14 bases between them. The CDR3 is 16 amino acids. The CDR3 region is CASSLYSGTGSYEQYF. CDR3 bases: TGTGCCAGCAGTTTATACTCCGGGACGGGATCCTACGAGCAGTACTTC.

The CDR3 sequence: CASSSLRESPDEQYF. CDR3 bases: TGCGCCAGCAGCAGCCTACGAGAGTCCCCGGACGAGCAGTACTTC. This sequence joins TRBV5-1 and TRBJ2-7; D uncertain. Germline lookup yields CDR1 SGHRS and CDR2 YFSETQ. The CDR3 runs to 15 residues. The germline V and J ends were trimmed by 4 bases and 5 bases, with 19 bases remaining between them.

This clonotype appeared many times. The chain employs TRBV6-1 and TRBJ2-7; 8 nucleotides match TRBD1. With V trimmed by 3 bases and J by 6 bases, 10 bases remained unmatched. CDR1 is MNHNS and CDR2 is SASEGT in the germline V gene. The CDR3 is made up of 15 amino acids. In DNA form, the CDR3 reads TGTGCCAGCAGTGATTTGGGACAGGAGCAGGTCGAGCAGTACTTC. It specifies CASSDLGQEQVEQYF.

This clonotype has more than one count but fewer than ten. The DNA for the CDR3 is TGTGCCAGCAGTTTAATAACTGGGGTTGGCTACACCTTC. It codes for CASSLITGVGYTF. The V and J genes are TRBV28 and TRBJ1-2; D unresolved. This CDR3 comprises 13 residues. Trimming cost V 2 bases and J 7 bases, with 11 bases left between them. Germline assignment: CDR1 MDHEN and CDR2 SYDVKM.

This clonotype was observed a single time. The rearrangement links TRBV7-9 to TRBJ2-2; 8 bases are a match to TRBD1. After removal of 5 bases from V and 8 bases from J, the junction contained 4 bases not matched to a gene. CDR1 is SEHNR and CDR2 is FQNEAQ in the germline V gene (reference sequence). CDR3 length equals 13 residues. The CDR3 sequence is CASSRQGLGELFF. In DNA, the CDR3 is TGTGCCAGCAGCCGACAGGGGCTGGGGGAGCTGTTTTTT.

The sample holds many counts of this clonotype. CDR3 amino acids: CASSSTGPRTDTQYF. CDR3 DNA: TGTGCCAGCAGCTCGACAGGGCCTCGGACAGATACGCAGTATTTT. The chain has TRBV7-8 and TRBJ2-3; TRBD1 agrees at 7 bases. V dropped 4 bases and J dropped 3; count of bases not matched to a gene: 7. This CDR3 has 15 amino acids. The germline CDR1 and CDR2 sequences are SGHVS and FQNEAQ.

Ten or more counts support this clonotype. The rearrangement uses TRBV28 and TRBJ2-7; a possible D gene is TRBD2 (6 bases). From germline, CDR1 is MDHEN and CDR2 SYDVKM. CDR3 size: 16 residues. Trimming cost V 5 bases and J 2 bases, with 19 bases left between them. This CDR3 is CASSADPGPGAYEQYF. CDR3 in DNA: TGTGCCAGCAGTGCCGACCCTGGGCCGGGGGCCTACGAGCAGTACTTC.

This clonotype was recorded many times. J is TRBJ2-3 and V is TRBV7-2; 11 bases agree with TRBD2. This CDR3 is 18 amino acids long. Germline V gene sequence: CDR1 SGHTA, CDR2 FQGNSA. The trim removed 4 bases at V and 4 bases at J, leaving 13 bases unmatched. The CDR3 is CASSSPTRLAGLADTQYF. In DNA form, the CDR3 reads TGTGCCAGCAGCTCCCCGACCAGACTAGCGGGATTGGCAGATACGCAGTATTTT. The full variable domain, with the rest looked up from reference TRBV7-2 and TRBJ2-3, is GAGVSQSPSNKVTEKGKDVELRCDPISGHTALYWYRQSLGQGLEFLIYFQGNSAPDKSGLPSDRFSAERTGGSVSTLTIQRTQQEDSAVYLCASSSPTRLAGLADTQYFGPGTRLTVL.

This clonotype was recorded many times. This chain connects TRBV3-1 to TRBJ2-7; TRBD1 is a possible D gene (6 bases). V was shortened by 3 bases and J by 3 bases, with 12 bases between the two germline ends. The CDR3 runs to 14 residues. In germline, CDR1 is LGHDT, CDR2 YNNKEL (reference sequence). The CDR3 loop reads CASSQRDNNYEQYF. The CDR3 coding sequence is TGTGCCAGCAGCCAGAGGGACAACAACTACGAGCAGTACTTC.

This clonotype was seen repeatedly, ten times or more. V gene TRBV2 combines with J gene TRBJ2-4, with D tentatively TRBD2 (7 bases). The CDR3 contains 15 residues. Trimming removed 7 bases at V and 3 bases at J, with 16 bases between. Germline loops: CDR1 SNHLY, CDR2 FYNNEI. CDR3 in amino acids: CASITQGGGKNIQYF. Here the CDR3 DNA reads TGTGCCAGCATCACCCAGGGAGGGGGCAAAAACATTCAGTACTTC. Based on the CDR3 plus reference TRBV2 and TRBJ2-4, the full variable domain is EPEVTQTPSHQVTQMGQEVILRCVPISNHLYFYWYRQILGQKVEFLVSFYNNEISEKSEIFDDQFSVERPDGSNFTLKIRSTKLEDSAMYFCASITQGGGKNIQYFGAGTRLSVL.

V usage is TRBV5-6 and J usage is TRBJ1-1; 7 nucleotides match TRBD1. The CDR3 covers 15 residues. Germline V gives CDR1 SGHDT, CDR2 YYEEEE. V was pared by 4 bases and J by 3 bases, with 9 bases of the junction left unmatched. The CDR3 region is CASSRADRAYTEAFF. The DNA for the CDR3 is TGTGCCAGCAGCCGAGCCGACAGGGCTTACACTGAAGCTTTCTTT.